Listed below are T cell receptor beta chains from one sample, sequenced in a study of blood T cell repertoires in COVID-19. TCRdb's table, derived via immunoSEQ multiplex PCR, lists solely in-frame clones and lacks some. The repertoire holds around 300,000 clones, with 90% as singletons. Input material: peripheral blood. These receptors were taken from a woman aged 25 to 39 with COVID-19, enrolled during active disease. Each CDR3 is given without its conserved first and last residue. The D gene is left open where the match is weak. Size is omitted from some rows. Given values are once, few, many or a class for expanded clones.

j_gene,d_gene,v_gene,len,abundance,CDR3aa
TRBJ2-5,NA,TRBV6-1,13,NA,ASSEGLGRGETQY
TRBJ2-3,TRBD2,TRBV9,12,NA,ASSVLAGGDTQY
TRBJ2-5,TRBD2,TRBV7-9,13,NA,ASSRSGSDSLTQY
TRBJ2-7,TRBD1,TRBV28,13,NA,ASITRGTGSSVQY
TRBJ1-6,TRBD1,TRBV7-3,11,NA,ASSRDRGSPLH
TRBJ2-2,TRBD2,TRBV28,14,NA,ASSRTSGMNTGELF
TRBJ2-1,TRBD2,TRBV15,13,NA,ATSFLAGGYNEQF
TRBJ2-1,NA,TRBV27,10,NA,ASNGVRNEQF
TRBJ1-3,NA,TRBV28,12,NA,ASGTGTTGNTIY
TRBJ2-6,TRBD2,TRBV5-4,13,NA,ASSSLAVGANVLT
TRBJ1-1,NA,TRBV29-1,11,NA,SVVEQMNTEAF
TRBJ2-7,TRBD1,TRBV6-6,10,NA,AGRTGNGEQY
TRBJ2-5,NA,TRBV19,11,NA,ASSNRVQETQY
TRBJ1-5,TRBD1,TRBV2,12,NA,ASSGGQGNQPQH
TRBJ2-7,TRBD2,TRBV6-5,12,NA,ASSKLAASYEQY
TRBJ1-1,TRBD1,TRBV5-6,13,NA,ASTDLTGVNTEAF
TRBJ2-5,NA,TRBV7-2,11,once,ASSPRFGETQY
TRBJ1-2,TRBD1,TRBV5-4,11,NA,ASSFPGGYGYT
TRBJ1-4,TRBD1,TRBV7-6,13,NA,ASSSGQGASEKLF
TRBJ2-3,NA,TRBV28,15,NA,ASSSPPWTPSTDTQY
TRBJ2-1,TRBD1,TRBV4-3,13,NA,ASSLGRTGGFEQF
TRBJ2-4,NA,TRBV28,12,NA,ASSLTGAKNIQY
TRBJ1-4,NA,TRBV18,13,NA,ASSHNRETNEKLF
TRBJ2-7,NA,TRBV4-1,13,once,ASSQEFARLYEQY
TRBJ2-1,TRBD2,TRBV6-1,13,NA,ASSDPGREGNEQF
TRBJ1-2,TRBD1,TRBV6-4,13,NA,ASSEGPTGGDGYT
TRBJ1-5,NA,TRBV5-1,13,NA,ASSLGGAYNQPQH
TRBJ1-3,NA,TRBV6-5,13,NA,ASRTSWAPGNTIY
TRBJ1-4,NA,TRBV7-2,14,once,ASSLDTRATNEKLF
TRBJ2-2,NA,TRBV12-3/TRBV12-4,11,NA,ASSLTFSGELF
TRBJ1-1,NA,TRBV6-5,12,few,ASSYSEGNTEAF
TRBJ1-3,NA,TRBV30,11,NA,AWGRGGGNTIY
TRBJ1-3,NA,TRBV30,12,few,AWRTGRSGNTIY
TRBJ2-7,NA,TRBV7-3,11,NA,ASSLGGLNEQY
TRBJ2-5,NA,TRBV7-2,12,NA,ASSISAAEETQY
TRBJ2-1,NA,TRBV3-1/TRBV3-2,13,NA,ASSPRGGASNEQF
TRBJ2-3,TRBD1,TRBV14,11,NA,ASSSTGEDTQY
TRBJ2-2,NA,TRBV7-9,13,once,ASIHSSEATGELF
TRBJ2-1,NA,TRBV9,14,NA,ASSVGVSGAYNEQF
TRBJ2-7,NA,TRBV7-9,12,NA,ASSLEGPYREQY
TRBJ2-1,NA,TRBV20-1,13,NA,SASPREYSYNEQF
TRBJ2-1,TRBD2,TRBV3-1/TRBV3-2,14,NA,ASSQGLSGSYNEQF
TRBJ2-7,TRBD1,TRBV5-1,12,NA,ASRRGQGAYEQY
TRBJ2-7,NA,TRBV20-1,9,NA,SAQVPYEQY